One sample yielded the 20 T cell receptor beta chains listed below, sequenced in a study of PD-L1 blockade in urothelial cancer. Produced via immunoSEQ multiplex PCR; TCRdb's table is partial and in-frame only. Of approximately 100,000 clones in the sample, about 85% are singletons; the top ten hold roughly 2.3%. The specimen was PBMCs, collected around atezolizumab (anti-PD-L1) treatment. Receptor source: a man aged 45 to 65 with urothelial cancer.

This clone was observed a single time. V gene TRBV5-4 combines with J gene TRBJ2-4; TRBD1 might be the D (6 bases). The CDR3 totals 14 residues. CDR1 and CDR2 (germline): SGHNT, YYREEE (reference sequence). V was trimmed by 1 base and J by 9 bases, leaving 14 bases between them. The CDR3 DNA sequence: TGTGCCAGCAGCTTGAGTACAGGGTCAAGCATTCAGTACTTC. It specifies CASSLSTGSSIQYF.

The rearrangement links TRBV10-1 to TRBJ2-7; TRBD2 might be the D (5 bases). This CDR3 contains 15 residues. The germline V gene encodes CDR1 WNHNN and CDR2 SYGVQD (reference sequence). Trimming took off 2 bases at V and 0 bases at J, with 11 bases between the two ends. The CDR3 protein is CASSEPRRSSYEQYF. The CDR3, as DNA: TGCGCCAGCAGTGAGCCGAGGAGGAGCTCCTACGAGCAGTACTTC.

This clone was counted many times. V usage is TRBV13 and J usage is TRBJ2-7; 7 bases agree with TRBD2. V was pared by 2 bases and J by 2 bases, with 9 bases of the junction left unmatched. CDR1 is PRHDT and CDR2 is FYEKMQ in the germline V gene (reference sequence). This CDR3 comprises 16 residues. The CDR3 here is CASSLSRGLGTYEQYF. The DNA for the CDR3 is TGTGCCAGCAGCTTATCCCGCGGACTAGGGACCTACGAGCAGTACTTC.

This clone was observed a single time. The chain uses TRBV7-2 and TRBJ2-1; no firm D call. The CDR3 covers 16 residues. The V gene's germline CDR1 is SGHTA and CDR2 FQGNSA. V was shortened by 5 bases and J by 5 bases, with 19 bases between the two germline ends. Here the CDR3 reads CASSAIAMRFNNEQFF. DNA for the CDR3: TGTGCCAGCAGCGCGATAGCAATGAGGTTTAACAATGAGCAGTTCTTC. The complete variable domain, with remaining parts taken from reference TRBV7-2 and TRBJ2-1, reads GAGVSQSPSNKVTEKGKDVELRCDPISGHTALYWYRQSLGQGLEFLIYFQGNSAPDKSGLPSDRFSAERTGGSVSTLTIQRTQQEDSAVYLCASSAIAMRFNNEQFFGPGTRLTVL.

The CDR3 bases are TGTGCCAGCAGCCCCGTGGGACACACGATGGGTGAGCAGTTCTTC. It yields the protein CASSPVGHTMGEQFF. This chain connects TRBV5-5 to TRBJ2-1; D possibly corresponds to TRBD1 (6 bases). This CDR3 contains 15 residues. V lost 4 bases and J 9 bases, leaving 20 bases between the germline ends. CDR1 is SGHKS, CDR2 YYEKEE, per germline (reference sequence).

The rearrangement joins TRBV4-3 to TRBJ2-5; the D is unclear. Trimming stripped 6 bases from V and 5 bases from J, with 25 bases between. The CDR3 sequence is 17 residues long. Germline values: CDR1 LGHNA, CDR2 YSLEER. The CDR3 DNA reads as TGCGCCAGCAGTGAAACTGCTATGATCATCGTCAACGAGACCCAGTACTTC. As protein: CASSETAMIIVNETQYF.

The CDR3 DNA reads as TGCGCCAGCAGCTTTAGCGGGAGGGCCCGTGAGCAGTTCTTC. This codes for CASSFSGRAREQFF. This rearrangement joins TRBV5-1 to TRBJ2-1; TRBD2 agrees at 11 bases. Per the germline V gene, CDR1 is SGHRS and CDR2 is YFSETQ. V was clipped by 2 bases and J by 9 bases; unmatched bases: 4. The CDR3 spans 14 residues.

The chain is built from TRBV11-3 and TRBJ2-3; 11 nucleotides line up with TRBD2. Per germline, CDR1 SGHNT and CDR2 YENEEA. V lost 5 bases to trimming and J lost 2 bases; unmatched junction nucleotides: 3. This CDR3 comprises 15 residues. The CDR3 spells CASSRTSGSTDTQYF. CDR3 coding DNA: TGTGCCAGCAGCCGGACTAGCGGGTCCACAGATACGCAGTATTTT.

The rearrangement uses TRBV28 and TRBJ2-6; TRBD2 matches at 8 bases. Looked up from germline, CDR1 is MDHEN and CDR2 is SYDVKM. With V trimmed by 5 bases and J by 0 bases, 9 bases remained unmatched. The CDR3 has 18 amino acids. This CDR3 reads CASSPRTGTSSGANVLTF. In DNA, the CDR3 is TGTGCCAGCAGTCCGCGAACGGGGACTAGCTCTGGGGCCAACGTCCTGACTTTC. The entire variable domain, with the rest obtained from reference TRBV28 and TRBJ2-6, is as follows: DVKVTQSSRYLVKRTGEKVFLECVQDMDHENMFWYRQDPGLGLRLIYFSYDVKMKEKGDIPEGYSVSREKKERFSLILESASTNQTSMYLCASSPRTGTSSGANVLTFGAGSRLTVL.

The chain joins TRBV19 to TRBJ2-7, with 8 bases that match TRBD1. From germline, CDR1 is LNHDA and CDR2 SQIVND (reference sequence). The CDR3 extends over 15 amino acids. V trimming: 1 base; J trimming: 5 bases; junction bases outside the gene matches: 7. The CDR3 nucleotides are TGTGCCAGTAGTATAGCACCGGGACAGGTCAACGAGCAGTACTTC. Translating it yields CASSIAPGQVNEQYF.

The gene calls are TRBV7-3 and TRBJ2-2, with TRBD1 identical over 7 bases. V was clipped by 4 bases and J by 7 bases; unmatched bases: 3. There are 13 residues in the CDR3. CDR1 is SGHTA and CDR2 is FQGTGA in the germline V gene. CDR3 sequence: CASSSTGDGELFF. The CDR3 DNA reads as TGTGCCAGCAGCTCAACAGGGGACGGGGAGCTGTTTTTT.

The V call is TRBV2, the J call TRBJ1-4; 7 bases map to TRBD1. Germline trimming cut 10 bases from V and 4 bases from J; bases unmatched to any gene: 12. The CDR3 has 15 amino acids. Germline V gene lookup returns CDR1 SNHLY and CDR2 FYNNEI. The CDR3 nucleotides are TGTGCCACCGCGGCAGGGGGTTCTTTTAATGAAAAACTGTTTTTT. Protein product: CATAAGGSFNEKLFF.

The chain is built from TRBV5-1 and TRBJ2-7; 8 bases line up with TRBD2. Germline CDR1 SGHRS, CDR2 YFSETQ. The CDR3 consists of 15 residues. With V trimmed by 4 bases and J by 5 bases, 11 bases remained unmatched. The CDR3 spells CASSPGGEGRDEQYF. The CDR3 DNA follows: TGCGCCAGCAGCCCCGGGGGGGAGGGCCGCGACGAGCAGTACTTC.

The genes are TRBV30 and TRBJ1-5; TRBD1 is a possible D gene (6 bases). The CDR3 runs 13 residues. Germline V gene sequence: CDR1 GTSNPN, CDR2 SVGIG (reference sequence). V shed 3 bases and J shed 7 bases, with 13 bases lying between them. CDR3 amino acids: CAWSPGGWQPQHF. The CDR3 coding sequence is TGTGCCTGGAGCCCGGGGGGCTGGCAGCCCCAGCATTTT.

The chain joins TRBV7-9 to TRBJ2-1, with 9 nucleotides matching TRBD1. CDR1 is SEHNR and CDR2 is FQNEAQ in the germline V gene (reference sequence). V shed 5 bases and J 7 bases; nucleotides not matched to a gene: 9. The CDR3 covers 15 residues. The CDR3 spells CASSTLGTGWNEQFF. The CDR3, as DNA: TGTGCCAGCAGCACGCTCGGGACAGGGTGGAATGAGCAGTTCTTC.

The CDR3 spells CASSVVGRGWNQPQHF. CDR3 nucleotides: TGTGCCAGCAGCGTAGTTGGCAGGGGGTGGAATCAGCCCCAGCATTTT. The V call is TRBV9, the J call TRBJ1-5; the match to TRBD1 covers 7 bases. The CDR3 consists of 16 residues. The germline gives CDR1 SGDLS, CDR2 YYNGEE. V shed 0 bases, J shed 4 bases, and the junction held 7 bases outside the gene matches.

The V call is TRBV28, the J call TRBJ1-1, with D maybe TRBD1 (5 bases). The V gene's germline CDR1 is MDHEN and CDR2 SYDVKM. V was cut by 4 bases and J by 5 bases, with 8 bases left in between. This CDR3 comprises 12 residues. The CDR3 DNA follows: TGTGCCAGCAGTTGGGGGGTGACTGAAGCTTTCTTT. As protein: CASSWGVTEAFF. The full variable domain, with the rest looked up from reference TRBV28 and TRBJ1-1, is DVKVTQSSRYLVKRTGEKVFLECVQDMDHENMFWYRQDPGLGLRLIYFSYDVKMKEKGDIPEGYSVSREKKERFSLILESASTNQTSMYLCASSWGVTEAFFGQGTRLTVV.

V and J are TRBV5-6 and TRBJ2-2; 11 nucleotides line up with TRBD1. The J segment lost 4 bases and the V segment lost 5 bases, leaving 4 bases of the junction unmatched. The CDR3 runs 15 residues. Germline lookup yields CDR1 SGHDT and CDR2 YYEEEE. This CDR3 is CASRTGTGGTGELFF. For the CDR3, the DNA is TGTGCCAGCAGAACCGGGACAGGGGGCACCGGGGAGCTGTTTTTT.

This rearrangement joins TRBV19 to TRBJ2-1; D unclear. Germline-derived CDR1 and CDR2 are LNHDA and SQIVND (reference sequence). The V and J ends lost 4 bases and 9 bases respectively, with 13 bases between them. This CDR3 comprises 13 residues. The CDR3 reads CASSSTGLSEQFF. CDR3 nucleotide sequence: TGTGCCAGTAGTAGTACTGGTCTTTCTGAGCAGTTCTTC.

The V and J genes are TRBV19 and TRBJ2-7; TRBD1 aligns across 9 bases. This CDR3 region has 13 residues. The junction had 5 bases not matched to a gene; V was cut back by 7 bases and J by 4 bases. Germline loops: CDR1 LNHDA, CDR2 SQIVND (reference sequence). CDR3 amino acids: CASTGTGSYEQYF. The CDR3 coding sequence is TGTGCCAGTACCGGGACAGGGTCGTACGAGCAGTACTTC.